This TCR beta chain was profiled in a study of PD-1 blockade in classical Hodgkin lymphoma (dated by TCRdb to 2018 to 2021). A note on the overall study: Nivolumab dosing was 3 mg/kg intravenously every 2 weeks, continuing until either disease progression or unacceptable toxicity. To define a peripheral blood immune signature of response to PD-1 blockade in classical Hodgkin lymphoma, the study combined TCR beta sequencing with CyTOF.

This specimen's time point label, per the study, means: cycle 2 day 1 (C2D1) of nivolumab. Relapse after autologous stem cell transplantation had occurred in all trial patients, and cohorts A, B and C were distinguished by prior brentuximab vedotin exposure. The trial cohort comprised some 60 patients with relapsed/refractory classical Hodgkin lymphoma whose best overall responses were complete response, partial response or progressive disease. In the multi-cohort phase II CheckMate 205 trial, trial patients received single-agent nivolumab. An independent review committee assessed best overall response using the 2007 International Working Group response criteria. Trial PBMCs were obtained immediately prior to nivolumab initiation (C1D1) and on therapy at cycle 2 day 1 and cycle 4 day 1. Peripheral blood was collected in 8 mL Vacutainer Cell Preparation Tubes, from which PBMCs were isolated by centrifugation and then cryopreserved.

The CDR3 spans 15 residues, from the cysteine through the phenylalanine. Just CDR3 DNA is preserved here, 45 bases in frame from base 1. CDR1 and CDR2 are read off the germline V gene as MNHEY and SVGAGI. Clipping removes 8 bases from V and 0 bases from J, with 6 as the unmatched junction base count. Beyond this particular receptor, the publication reports: The study covered only a single clinical trial cohort, and the causes of the repertoire differences, possibly disease activity or prior therapy, were still not defined. Baseline diversity similar to that of newly diagnosed patients was observed in trial patients achieving complete response, whereas significantly lower diversity was observed in partial responders and progressors. A significant rise by C4D1 was seen in CD4+ but not CD8+ TCR diversity (p=0.0027 vs p=0.16), with the rise being most apparent in complete responders (p=0.02). Baseline TCR diversity was reported to be lower in newly diagnosed patients than in healthy donors and to be lower still in relapsed/refractory patients. Lower diversity was seen in patients whose nivolumab began less than 1 year after ASCT, and these patients were left out of later analyses so that immune reconstitution would not confound the results.

Genomic DNA was extracted with the Qiagen DNeasy kit from unsorted PBMCs and from negatively selected CD4+ and CD8+ fractions. Using primers that anneal to V and J segments, immunoSEQ multiplex PCR amplified the TCR beta CDR3 regions. Amplification bias was minimized using a synthetic immune receptor repertoire, and residual bias was removed computationally after sequencing. The published analysis was carried out like this. Repertoire diversity was quantified as the Shannon entropy index using custom Python scripts. The unsorted, CD4+ and CD8+ repertoires were each analyzed separately, with the exception of combined analyses, where CD4+ and CD8+ sequences were merged in silico. Clonal expansion was defined as a frequency increase of at least 2-fold after treatment compared with C1D1, and clones undetected at baseline were assigned a pseudocount of 0.5. Clones with 0 or 1 copy at C1D1 were classified as singleton clones, and clones with 2 or more copies were classified as non-singleton clones. By matching protein sequences in sorted samples from the same patient, clones expanded in unsorted samples were annotated as CD4+, CD8+ or unknown. Wilcoxon tests on paired samples were used to test diversity changes from C1D1 to C4D1. The table comes from immuneACCESS by way of TCRdb, which keeps in-frame sequences with V and J called. Part of the clones is missing from these tables; in studies checked, under half for an unresolved V gene and the rest for unknown reasons. V, J and clone size reflect that table, while D and trimming were determined from the DNA. Across this sample there are about 50,000 clones, with around two thirds seen only once. Together, the top ten hold about 15% of the sample.

Turning to this clone: The target of this receptor is not known. Base qualities are not provided; no much larger clone lies one nucleotide away.

Sequences were derived from peripheral blood mononuclear cells (PBMCs), sampled before the second cycle of nivolumab. The chain uses TRBV6-5 and TRBJ2-3, with 9 middle bases fitting TRBD1. The receptor was derived from a human donor with classical Hodgkin lymphoma. The nucleotide sequence is given as TGTGCCAGCGCCGTGACAGGGGGTAGCACAGATACGCAGTATTTT. Its amino acids are CASAVTGGSTDTQYF.